This T cell receptor beta chain comes out of a study of T cell changes during pregnancy in multiple sclerosis. This CDR3 has 16 amino acids. Germline V gene lookup returns CDR1 LGHNA and CDR2 YSLEER. V was clipped by 3 bases and J by 5 bases; unmatched bases: 5. Here immunoSEQ multiplex PCR was the method, and the copy in TCRdb shows in-frame clones only, minus some. The sample has roughly 46,000 clones, around 93% seen once; the top ten hold roughly 2.2%. The sample in question was peripheral blood, obtained in the third trimester of pregnancy. The sequence was collected from a female donor with multiple sclerosis, enrolled in a pregnancy study. This sequence joins TRBV4-3 and TRBJ2-1, with 12 bases that match TRBD2. CDR3 in amino acids: CASSQGTSGLNNEQFF. CDR3 DNA: TGCGCCAGCAGCCAGGGGACTAGCGGGCTGAACAATGAGCAGTTCTTC.